This T cell receptor beta chain appears in the sequencing data of a study of human T cells and chemical hapten exposure. Study overall: TCR yields per sample varied, mainly owing to small pooled library volume differences.

TCRdb re-called the RACE reads through MiXCR, storing one row per CDR3 protein. Here the sample spans under 200,000 distinct CDR3 sequences, around 30% being singletons. Time point noted: patch test 3, about 24 weeks after DPC sensitization. Treatment here: therapeutic diphenylcyclopropenone sensitization with weekly scalp DPC. The sequence derives from a woman aged 18-30 years with alopecia areata. Some clones in this sample may be carry-over from other donors' samples. The specimen was whole blood, collected in connection with sensitization to the hapten diphenylcyclopropenone (DPC).

This CDR3 is CSVEPGQGDYEQYF. CDR3 nucleotide sequence: TGCAGCGTTGAGCCTGGACAGGGAGACTACGAGCAGTACTTC. The J gene is TRBJ2-7, the V gene TRBV29-1; 8 bases agree with TRBD1. V was pared by 3 bases and J by 3 bases, with 7 bases of the junction left unmatched. The CDR3 runs 14 residues. Germline CDR1 and CDR2: SQVTM and ANQGSEA.